Sequencing of this T cell receptor beta chain was carried out in a study of blood T cell repertoires in COVID-19. In the authors' workflow: Amplification of reference gene primers provided the estimated nucleated cell counts. Method: immunoSEQ multiplex PCR; TCRdb's copy keeps in-frame clones and lacks some. V, J and clone size are those of that table, while D and trimming were read from the DNA. The sample lists roughly 220,000 clones; about 90% were seen once. Residents of around 24 US areas, aged about 18 to 89 years, made up the participants. Clinical history reported by participants formed the basis on which cohorts were assigned. This CDR3 has 15 residues. In germline, CDR1 is MGHDK, CDR2 SYGVNS. Trimming stripped 2 bases from V and 13 bases from J, with 18 bases between.

The TCR comes from a woman aged 45-60 years with acute COVID-19. Sequences were obtained from PBMCs or T cells enriched from blood (not recorded which). This chain links TRBV25-1 with TRBJ1-6; no clear D. DNA of the CDR3: TGTGCCAGCAGTGAACTCTTGGGCGCAGGATCGCCCCTCCACTTT. As protein: CASSELLGAGSPLHF.